This T cell receptor beta chain derives from a study of blood T cell repertoires in COVID-19. Study at large: The origin of the acute and convalescent COVID-19 samples was the United States, Italy and Spain.

Original handling: Reference gene primer amplification yielded estimated nucleated cell counts. The data were produced by immunoSEQ multiplex PCR, yet TCRdb's version contains in-frame clones alone and is incomplete. V, J and clone size are those of that table, while D and trimming were read from the DNA. The sample has 250,000 to 300,000 clones, over 75% seen once. The sample comprised peripheral blood. This sequence originates from a woman between 70 and 85 years old with acute or convalescent COVID-19.

The CDR3 is CASSLGRGYGYTF. Here the CDR3 DNA reads TGTGCCAGCAGTTTAGGACGGGGCTATGGCTACACCTTC. The chain uses TRBV12-3 or TRBV12-4 and TRBJ1-2; D unclear. With 1 base removed from V and 4 bases from J, the gap between germline ends came to 7 bases. The CDR3 loop spans 13 amino acids.